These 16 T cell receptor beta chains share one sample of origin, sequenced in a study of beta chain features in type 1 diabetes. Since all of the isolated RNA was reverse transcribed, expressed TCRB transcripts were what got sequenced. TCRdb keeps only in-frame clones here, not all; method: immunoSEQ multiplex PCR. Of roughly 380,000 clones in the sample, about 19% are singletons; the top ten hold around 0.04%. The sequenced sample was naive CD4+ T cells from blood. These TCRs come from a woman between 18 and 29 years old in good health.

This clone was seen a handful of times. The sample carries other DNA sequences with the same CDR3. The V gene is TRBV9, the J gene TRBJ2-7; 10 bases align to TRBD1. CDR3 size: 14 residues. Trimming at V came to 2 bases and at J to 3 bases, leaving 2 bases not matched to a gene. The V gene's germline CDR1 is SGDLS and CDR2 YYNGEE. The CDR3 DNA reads TGTGCCAGCAGCGTCCGGGACAGGGGCTACGAGCAGTACTTC. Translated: CASSVRDRGYEQYF.

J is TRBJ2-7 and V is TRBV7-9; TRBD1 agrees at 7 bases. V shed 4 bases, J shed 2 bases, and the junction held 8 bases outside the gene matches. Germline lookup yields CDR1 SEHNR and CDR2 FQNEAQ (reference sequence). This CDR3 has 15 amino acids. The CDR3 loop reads CASSSNRGDPYEQYF. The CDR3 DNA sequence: TGTGCCAGCAGCTCCAACAGGGGCGACCCCTACGAGCAGTACTTC.

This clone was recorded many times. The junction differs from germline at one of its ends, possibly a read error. CDR3 nucleotide sequence: TGTGCCAGCAGTCCGGGACAGGGTCCTCCTAGGAACTTC. Translating gives CASSPGQGPPRNF. The chain joins TRBV28 to TRBJ2-7, with TRBD1 matching over 9 bases. Germline V gene lookup returns CDR1 MDHEN and CDR2 SYDVKM. The CDR3 is 13 amino acids.

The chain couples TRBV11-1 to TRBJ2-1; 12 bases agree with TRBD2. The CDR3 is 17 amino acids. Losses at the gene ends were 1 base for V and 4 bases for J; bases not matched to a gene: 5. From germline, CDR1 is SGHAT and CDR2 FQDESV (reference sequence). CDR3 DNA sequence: TGTGCCAGCAGCTTAGGACTAGCGGGAGCAGGGTACAATGAGCAGTTCTTC. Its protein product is CASSLGLAGAGYNEQFF.

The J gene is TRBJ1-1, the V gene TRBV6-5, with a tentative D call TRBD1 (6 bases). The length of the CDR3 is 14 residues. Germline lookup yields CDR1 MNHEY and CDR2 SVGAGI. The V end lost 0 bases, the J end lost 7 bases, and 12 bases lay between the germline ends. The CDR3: CASSYSGTTVEAFF. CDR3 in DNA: TGTGCCAGCAGTTACTCCGGGACAACCGTTGAAGCTTTCTTT.

CDR3 coding DNA: TGTGCCTGGGGGCCGAGCAACACCATATATTTT. It encodes CAWGPSNTIYF. V is TRBV30 and J is TRBJ1-3, with unresolved D. Germline CDR1 and CDR2: GTSNPN and SVGIG (reference sequence). The CDR3 loop spans 11 amino acids. V was cut by 5 bases and J by 7 bases, with 9 bases left in between.

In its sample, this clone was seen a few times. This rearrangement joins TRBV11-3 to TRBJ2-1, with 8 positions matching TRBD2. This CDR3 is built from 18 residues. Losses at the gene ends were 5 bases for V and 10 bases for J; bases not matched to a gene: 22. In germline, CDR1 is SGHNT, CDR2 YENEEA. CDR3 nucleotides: TGTGCCAGCAGCCTTGGCGTTTGGGTCACTAGCGGACACTTGGAGCAGTTCTTC. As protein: CASSLGVWVTSGHLEQFF.

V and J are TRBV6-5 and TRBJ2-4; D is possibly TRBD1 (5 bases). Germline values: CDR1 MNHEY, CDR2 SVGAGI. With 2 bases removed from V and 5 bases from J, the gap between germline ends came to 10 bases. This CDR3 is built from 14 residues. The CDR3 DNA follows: TGTGCCAGCAGTTACGCCATGACAGAAAACATTCAGTACTTC. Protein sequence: CASSYAMTENIQYF.

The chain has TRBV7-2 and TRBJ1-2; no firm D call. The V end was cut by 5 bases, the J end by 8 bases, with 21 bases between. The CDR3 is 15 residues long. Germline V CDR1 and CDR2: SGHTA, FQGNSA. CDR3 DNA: TGTGCCAGCAGCATAACCTCCGATAGACGAGGAGGCTACACCTTC. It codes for CASSITSDRRGGYTF.

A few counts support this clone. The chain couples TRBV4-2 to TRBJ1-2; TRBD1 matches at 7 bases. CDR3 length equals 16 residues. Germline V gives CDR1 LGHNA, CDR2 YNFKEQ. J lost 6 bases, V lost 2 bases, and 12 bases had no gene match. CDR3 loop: CASSQKADRDGDGYTF. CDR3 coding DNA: TGTGCCAGCAGCCAAAAAGCTGACAGGGATGGGGATGGCTACACCTTC.

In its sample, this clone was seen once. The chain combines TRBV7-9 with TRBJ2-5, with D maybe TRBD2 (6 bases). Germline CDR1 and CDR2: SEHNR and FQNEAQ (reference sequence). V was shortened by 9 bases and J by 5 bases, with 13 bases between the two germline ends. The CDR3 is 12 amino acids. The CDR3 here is CASSGVGETQYF. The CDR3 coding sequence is TGTGCCAGTTCGGGGGTTGGGGAGACCCAGTACTTC.

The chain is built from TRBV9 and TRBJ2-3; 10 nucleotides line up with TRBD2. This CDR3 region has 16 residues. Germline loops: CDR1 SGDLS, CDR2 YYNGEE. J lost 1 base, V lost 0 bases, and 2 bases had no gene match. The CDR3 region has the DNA TGTGCCAGCAGCGTAGGCAGCGGGGGGGGCACAGATACGCAGTATTTT. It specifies CASSVGSGGGTDTQYF.

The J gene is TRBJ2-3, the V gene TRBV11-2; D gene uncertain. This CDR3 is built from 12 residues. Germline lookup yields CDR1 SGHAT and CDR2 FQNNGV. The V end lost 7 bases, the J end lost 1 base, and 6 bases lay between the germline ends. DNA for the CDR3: TGTGCCAGCACACCGGGCACAGATACGCAGTATTTT. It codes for CASTPGTDTQYF.

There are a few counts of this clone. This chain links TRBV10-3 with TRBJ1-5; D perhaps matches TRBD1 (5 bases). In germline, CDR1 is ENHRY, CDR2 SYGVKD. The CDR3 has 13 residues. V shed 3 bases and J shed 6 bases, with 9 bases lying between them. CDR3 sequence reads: CAISEGVGQPQHF. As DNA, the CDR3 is TGTGCCATCAGTGAAGGGGTGGGTCAGCCCCAGCATTTT.

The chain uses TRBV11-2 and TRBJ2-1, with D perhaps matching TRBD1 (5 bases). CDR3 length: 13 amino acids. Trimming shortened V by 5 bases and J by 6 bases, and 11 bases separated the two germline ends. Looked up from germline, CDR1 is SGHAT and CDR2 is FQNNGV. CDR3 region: CASSPGHRNEQFF. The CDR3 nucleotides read TGTGCCAGCAGCCCTGGACACCGCAATGAGCAGTTCTTC. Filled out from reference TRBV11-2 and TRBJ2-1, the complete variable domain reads EAGVAQSPRYKIIEKRQSVAFWCNPISGHATLYWYQQILGQGPKLLIQFQNNGVVDDSQLPKDRFSAERLKGVDSTLKIQPAKLEDSAVYLCASSPGHRNEQFFGPGTRLTVL.

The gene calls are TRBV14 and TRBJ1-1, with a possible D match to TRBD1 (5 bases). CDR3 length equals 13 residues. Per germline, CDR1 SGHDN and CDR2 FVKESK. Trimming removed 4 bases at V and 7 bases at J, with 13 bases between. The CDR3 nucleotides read TGTGCCAGCAGCCGTGACAGTAGTATTGAAGCTTTCTTT. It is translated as CASSRDSSIEAFF.